Each of the 26 T cell receptor beta chains below was sequenced from the same sample in a study of T cell responses to AZD1222 COVID-19 vaccine. The method was immunoSEQ multiplex PCR; TCRdb's version includes in-frame clones alone and lacks a portion of them. The sample has fewer than 150,000 clones, roughly 88% seen once. The input for sequencing was peripheral blood, taken 28 days after the second AZD1222 dose. The receptors derive from an adult who received the AZD1222 COVID-19 vaccine.

This clone has more than one count but fewer than ten. V is TRBV19 and J is TRBJ2-7; 13 bases map to TRBD2. Germline V gene data show CDR1 as LNHDA and CDR2 as SQIVND (reference sequence). This CDR3 region has 9 residues. CDR3 DNA sequence: TGTGCCAGGGGACTAGCGGGGAACGTC. Protein sequence: CARGLAGNV.

The chain links TRBV3-1 (or the pseudogene TRBV3-2) to TRBJ1-1, with 8 bases lining up with TRBD1. Germline V lookup: CDR1 LGHDT, CDR2 YNNKEL (reference sequence). The CDR3 spans 13 residues. The junction had 5 bases not matched to a gene; V was cut back by 5 bases and J by 6 bases. This CDR3 reads CASSSRTGSEAFF. For the CDR3, the DNA is TGTGCCAGCAGCTCTAGGACAGGGTCTGAAGCTTTCTTT.

V and J are TRBV16 and TRBJ1-2; no reliable D call. The germline CDR1 and CDR2 sequences are KGHSY and FQNENV. This CDR3 spans 16 amino acids. Trimming took 0 bases from V and 6 from J, leaving 17 bases between them. The CDR3, as DNA: TGTGCCAGCAGCCAATCTCGTGGGCTTCAATCGAATGGCTACACCTTC. Amino acid sequence: CASSQSRGLQSNGYTF. Full variable domain (outside the CDR3, taken from reference TRBV16 and TRBJ1-2): GEEVAQTPKHLVRGEGQKAKLYCAPIKGHSYVFWYQQVLKNEFKFLISFQNENVFDETGMPKERFSAKCLPNSPCSLEIQATKLEDSAVYFCASSQSRGLQSNGYTFGSGTRLTVV.

The chain joins TRBV10-3 to TRBJ1-5, with a tentative D call TRBD1 (5 bases). Germline CDR1 and CDR2: ENHRY and SYGVKD. The CDR3 is made up of 15 amino acids. Trimming cost V 10 bases and J 1 base, with 17 bases left between them. CDR3 nucleotide sequence: TGTGCCACCCAGGAGGGGAGAGGCAGCAATCAGCCCCAGCATTTT. This translates into CATQEGRGSNQPQHF.

The CDR3 protein is CASSFGLAQETQYF. The CDR3 nucleotides are TGTGCCAGCAGCTTTGGCTTAGCGCAAGAGACCCAGTACTTC. The J gene is TRBJ2-5, the V gene TRBV7-6; weak D call: TRBD2 (5 bases). Trimming pared 3 bases from V and 2 bases from J, leaving 10 bases between. CDR3 size: 14 residues. Germline-derived CDR1 and CDR2 are SGHVS and FNYEAQ.

This rearrangement joins TRBV5-1 to TRBJ1-2, with D possibly being TRBD1 (6 bases). Germline CDR1 and CDR2: SGHRS and YFSETQ. Trimming cost V 0 bases and J 6 bases, with 6 bases left between them. The CDR3 consists of 12 residues. The CDR3 region is CASSLDRDGYTF. The CDR3 DNA reads TGCGCCAGCAGCTTGGACAGGGATGGCTACACCTTC.

This chain uses TRBV28 with TRBJ1-6, with 10 nucleotides matching TRBD1. V lost 6 bases and J lost 9; bases outside the gene matches: 5. The CDR3 sequence is 14 residues long. Per germline, CDR1 MDHEN and CDR2 SYDVKM. The CDR3 bases are TGTGCCAGCAGCCTTGGGACAGGGGCTTCACCCCTCCACTTT. This codes for CASSLGTGASPLHF.

V is TRBV11-2 and J is TRBJ2-1; D possibly corresponds to TRBD2 (5 bases). This CDR3 comprises 12 residues. With 3 bases removed from V and 8 bases from J, the gap between germline ends came to 8 bases. CDR1 and CDR2 (germline): SGHAT, FQNNGV. In nucleotides, the CDR3 is TGTGCCAGCAGCTTGAGGGCGCATGAGCAGTTCTTC. It specifies CASSLRAHEQFF.

This clone came up once. The V and J genes are TRBV19 and TRBJ2-7, with TRBD2 matching over 11 bases. Per germline, CDR1 LNHDA and CDR2 SQIVND (reference sequence). The CDR3 length is 19 residues. J was trimmed by 2 bases and V by 2 bases; bases with no gene match: 14. This chain's CDR3 is CASSIKAGWGTSGTYEQYF. In DNA form, the CDR3 reads TGTGCCAGTAGTATAAAGGCGGGTTGGGGGACTAGCGGTACCTACGAGCAGTACTTC.

The chain is built from TRBV10-1 and TRBJ2-7, with a possible D match to TRBD1 (6 bases). This CDR3 has 15 residues. Trimming stripped 6 bases from V and 2 bases from J, with 17 bases between. Germline CDR1 WNHNN, CDR2 SYGVQD (reference sequence). The CDR3 DNA sequence: TGCGCCAGCAGCAGAGATACTGGGGGCCCCTACGAGCAGTACTTC. Its protein is CASSRDTGGPYEQYF.

The chain combines TRBV2 with TRBJ2-6, with no clear D. The germline V gene has CDR1 SNHLY and CDR2 FYNNEI. Trimming took off 1 base at V and 0 bases at J, with 4 bases between the two ends. The CDR3 has 15 residues. The CDR3 spells CASSEEISGANVLTF. CDR3 nucleotide sequence: TGTGCCAGCAGTGAAGAGATCTCTGGGGCCAACGTCCTGACTTTC. Looking up the rest from reference TRBV2 and TRBJ2-6 gives the full variable domain: EPEVTQTPSHQVTQMGQEVILRCVPISNHLYFYWYRQILGQKVEFLVSFYNNEISEKSEIFDDQFSVERPDGSNFTLKIRSTKLEDSAMYFCASSEEISGANVLTFGAGSRLTVL.

The chain is built from TRBV2 and TRBJ2-3; TRBD1 aligns across 11 bases. The CDR3 is made up of 15 amino acids. Germline CDR1 is SNHLY and CDR2 is FYNNEI. After removal of 6 bases from V and 8 bases from J, the junction contained 10 bases not matched to a gene. The CDR3 nucleotides are TGTGCCAGCAGCGGACAGGGGGCGGCCCAGGGTACGCAGTATTTT. This gives the protein CASSGQGAAQGTQYF.

This sequence joins TRBV6-1 and TRBJ2-3; D remains unclear. Germline V lookup: CDR1 MNHNS, CDR2 SASEGT. The CDR3 is 14 residues long. Trimming left V 3 bases short and J 1 base short, with 8 bases between. Here the CDR3 reads CASSEITGTDTQYF. The CDR3 coding sequence is TGTGCCAGCAGTGAGATTACAGGCACAGATACGCAGTATTTT.

CDR3 nucleotide sequence: TGTGCCAGCAGCAGAGGACAGGGCAACACTGAAGCTTTCTTT. It yields the protein CASSRGQGNTEAFF. This chain links TRBV7-9 with TRBJ1-1; 8 bases are shared with TRBD1. This CDR3 has 14 residues. The V gene end was trimmed by 5 bases and the J gene end by 2 bases; junction bases not matched to a gene: 4. CDR1 is SEHNR and CDR2 is FQNEAQ in the germline V gene (reference sequence).

The CDR3 DNA follows: TGTGCCAGCAGCCAAGTATCCGGGGAGCTGTTTTTT. Protein: CASSQVSGELFF. The rearrangement uses TRBV7-2 and TRBJ2-2, with unresolved D. CDR1 is SGHTA and CDR2 is FQGNSA in the germline V gene. CDR3 length equals 12 residues. V lost 5 bases, J lost 6 bases, and 7 bases lay in between.

This chain joins TRBV28 and TRBJ2-1; 8 bases line up with TRBD2. In germline, CDR1 is MDHEN, CDR2 SYDVKM. V was pared by 5 bases and J by 7 bases, with 19 bases of the junction left unmatched. The CDR3 covers 18 residues. The CDR3: CASSVWGIGAGVRNEQFF. The CDR3 region has the DNA TGTGCCAGCAGTGTGTGGGGGATTGGAGCGGGAGTTAGAAATGAGCAGTTCTTC.

CDR3 sequence reads: CASSVEDRSYNEQFF. The CDR3 DNA reads as TGTGCCAGCAGCGTAGAGGACAGGTCCTACAATGAGCAGTTCTTC. V usage is TRBV9 and J usage is TRBJ2-1; 7 bases agree with TRBD1. The CDR3 runs 15 residues. After removal of 0 bases from V and 1 base from J, the junction contained 1 base not matched to a gene. The germline gives CDR1 SGDLS, CDR2 YYNGEE.

J is TRBJ2-1 and V is TRBV11-3; D may be TRBD1 (5 bases). The V gene lost 5 bases and the J gene lost 7 bases, with 15 bases spanning the gap. The CDR3 contains 14 residues. Germline assignment: CDR1 SGHNT and CDR2 YENEEA. CDR3 protein: CASSSLGDLNEQFF. The CDR3 DNA follows: TGTGCCAGCAGCAGTTTAGGGGATTTGAATGAGCAGTTCTTC.

This clone was seen more than once but under ten times. The V and J genes are TRBV7-9 and TRBJ2-7; a possible D gene is TRBD2 (6 bases). The germline CDR1 and CDR2 sequences are SEHNR and FQNEAQ (reference sequence). V gave up 3 bases and J gave up 1 base, with 10 bases separating them. The CDR3 consists of 14 residues. The CDR3: CASSLDGTSYEQYV. CDR3 sequence (DNA): TGTGCCAGCAGCTTGGACGGGACTTCCTACGAGCAGTACGTC.

The rearrangement joins TRBV5-4 to TRBJ1-2; no clear D. The CDR3 consists of 13 residues. Germline-derived CDR1 and CDR2 are SGHNT and YYREEE (reference sequence). V shed 4 bases and J shed 8 bases, with 15 bases lying between them. CDR3 protein: CASSLASGGGYTF. The CDR3 DNA is TGTGCCAGCAGCCTGGCCTCCGGAGGCGGCTACACCTTC. Variable domain in full (rest from reference TRBV5-4 and TRBJ1-2): ETGVTQSPTHLIKTRGQQVTLRCSSQSGHNTVSWYQQALGQGPQFIFQYYREEENGRGNFPPRFSGLQFPNYSSELNVNALELDDSALYLCASSLASGGGYTFGSGTRLTVV.

CDR3 sequence reads: CASSPGGGTEAFF. The CDR3 DNA follows: TGTGCCAGCAGCCCAGGGGGGGGCACTGAAGCTTTCTTT. The V call is TRBV28, the J call TRBJ1-1; TRBD1 matches at 7 bases. The length of the CDR3 is 13 residues. Per the germline V gene, CDR1 is MDHEN and CDR2 is SYDVKM. J lost 4 bases, V lost 6 bases, and 5 bases had no gene match.

The chain recombines TRBV3-1 (or the pseudogene TRBV3-2) with TRBJ1-3; no firm D call. Germline V gives CDR1 LGHDT, CDR2 YNNKEL (reference sequence). The CDR3 contains 15 residues. V was clipped by 2 bases and J by 4 bases, with 12 bases between them. The CDR3 DNA is TGTGCCAGCAGCCAACCCCCCGAGAGGGGAAACACCATATATTTT. Translated, it gives CASSQPPERGNTIYF.

The genes are TRBV19 and TRBJ2-5, with 11 nucleotides matching TRBD2. Trimming removed 10 bases from V and 2 bases from J; junction bases left unmatched: 3. CDR3 length: 13 residues. Germline V gene data show CDR1 as LNHDA and CDR2 as SQIVND (reference sequence). The CDR3, as DNA: TGTGCCACCGGGACTAGCGGACAAGAGACCCAGTACTTC. This translates into CATGTSGQETQYF. The full variable domain, with the rest looked up from reference TRBV19 and TRBJ2-5, is DGGITQSPKYLFRKEGQNVTLSCEQNLNHDAMYWYRQDPGQGLRLIYYSQIVNDFQKGDIAEGYSVSREKKESFPLTVTSAQKNPTAFYLCATGTSGQETQYFGPGTRLLVL.

The rearrangement links TRBV11-2 to TRBJ1-1; 8 nucleotides agree with TRBD1. V lost 5 bases, J lost 4 bases, and 9 bases stayed unmatched. Germline CDR1 is SGHAT and CDR2 is FQNNGV. This CDR3 comprises 15 residues. CDR3 nucleotides: TGTGCCAGCAGCAATAGGGCAGGGGGCGTCACTGAAGCTTTCTTT. This encodes CASSNRAGGVTEAFF.

This clone has just a few counts. For the CDR3, the DNA is TGTGCCAGCAGTTACCCCGGGACAGGTCTGATCGGGGAGCTGTTTTTT. Its protein is CASSYPGTGLIGELFF. The chain is built from TRBV6-2 or TRBV6-3 and TRBJ2-2; 8 nucleotides agree with TRBD1. This CDR3 has 16 amino acids. Germline CDR1 reads MNHEY; CDR2 reads SVGEGT. The junction had 9 bases not matched to a gene; V was cut back by 2 bases and J by 7 bases.

The chain is built from TRBV27 and TRBJ2-1; maybe TRBD2 (7 bases). There are 15 residues in the CDR3. The germline CDR1 and CDR2 sequences are MNHEY and SMNVEV (reference sequence). Trimming took off 3 bases at V and 2 bases at J, with 11 bases between the two ends. CDR3 DNA: TGTGCCAGCAGTTTCTGGGAGGGGGCCTACAATGAGCAGTTCTTC. The encoded protein is CASSFWEGAYNEQFF.